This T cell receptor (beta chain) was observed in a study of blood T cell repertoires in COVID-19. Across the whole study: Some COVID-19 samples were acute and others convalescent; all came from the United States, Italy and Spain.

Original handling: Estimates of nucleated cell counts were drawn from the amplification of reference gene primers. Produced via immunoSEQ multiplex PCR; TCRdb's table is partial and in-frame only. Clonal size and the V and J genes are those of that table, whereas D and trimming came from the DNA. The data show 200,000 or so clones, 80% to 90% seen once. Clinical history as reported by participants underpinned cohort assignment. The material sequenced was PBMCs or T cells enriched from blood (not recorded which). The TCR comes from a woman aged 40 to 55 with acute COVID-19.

CDR3 in amino acids: CASSKTTGGRTDTQYF. CDR3 sequence (DNA): TGTGCCAGCAGCAAGACGACAGGGGGGAGGACAGATACGCAGTATTTT. The chain carries TRBV21-1 and TRBJ2-3; TRBD1 is taken as the D call from the table, unchecked against the DNA. TRBV21-1 is given as a pseudogene. The CDR3 runs 16 residues.